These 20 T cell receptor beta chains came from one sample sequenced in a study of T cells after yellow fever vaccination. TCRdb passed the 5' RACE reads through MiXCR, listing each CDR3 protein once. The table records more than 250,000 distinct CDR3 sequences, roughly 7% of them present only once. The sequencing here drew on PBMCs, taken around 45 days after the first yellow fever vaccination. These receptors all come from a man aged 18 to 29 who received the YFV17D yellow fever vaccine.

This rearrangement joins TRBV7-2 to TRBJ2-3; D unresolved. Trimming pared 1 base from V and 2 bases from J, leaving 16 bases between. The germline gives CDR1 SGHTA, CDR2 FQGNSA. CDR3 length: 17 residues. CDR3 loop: CASSLGEASRYTDTQYF. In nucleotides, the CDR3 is TGTGCCAGCAGCTTAGGCGAGGCCAGCCGGTACACAGATACGCAGTATTTT.

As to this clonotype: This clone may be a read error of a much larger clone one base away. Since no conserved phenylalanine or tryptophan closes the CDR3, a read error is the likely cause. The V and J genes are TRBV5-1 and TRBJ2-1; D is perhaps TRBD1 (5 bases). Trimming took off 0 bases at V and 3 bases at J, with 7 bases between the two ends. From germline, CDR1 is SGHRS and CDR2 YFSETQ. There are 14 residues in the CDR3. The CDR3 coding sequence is TGCGCCAGCAGCTTGGGGGGCCGCTACAATGAGCAGTTCATC. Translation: CASSLGGRYNEQFI.

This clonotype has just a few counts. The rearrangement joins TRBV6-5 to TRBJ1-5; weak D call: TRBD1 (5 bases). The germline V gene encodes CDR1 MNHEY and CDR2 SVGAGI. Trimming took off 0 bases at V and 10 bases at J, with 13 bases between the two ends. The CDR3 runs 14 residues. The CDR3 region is CASSYSEGSVPQHF. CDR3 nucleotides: TGTGCCAGCAGTTACTCGGAGGGGTCCGTTCCCCAGCATTTT.

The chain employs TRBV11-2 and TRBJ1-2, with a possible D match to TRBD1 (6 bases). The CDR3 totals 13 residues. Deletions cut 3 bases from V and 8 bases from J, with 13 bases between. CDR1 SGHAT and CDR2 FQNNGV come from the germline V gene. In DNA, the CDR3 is TGTGCCAGCAGCTTGACGGACAGTGGAGGCTACACCTTC. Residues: CASSLTDSGGYTF.

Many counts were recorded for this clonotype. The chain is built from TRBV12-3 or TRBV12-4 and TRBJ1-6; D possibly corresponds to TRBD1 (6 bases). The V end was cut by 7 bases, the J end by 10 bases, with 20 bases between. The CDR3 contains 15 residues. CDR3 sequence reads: CASTLQGSKRSPLHF. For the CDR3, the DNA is TGTGCCAGCACCTTACAGGGTAGTAAACGATCACCCCTCCACTTT.

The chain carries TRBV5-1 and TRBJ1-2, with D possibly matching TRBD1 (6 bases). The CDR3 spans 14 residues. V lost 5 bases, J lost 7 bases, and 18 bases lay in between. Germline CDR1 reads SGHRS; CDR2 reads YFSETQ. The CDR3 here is CASSGSQGGGGYTF. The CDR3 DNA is TGCGCCAGCAGTGGTTCACAGGGCGGCGGTGGCTACACCTTC.

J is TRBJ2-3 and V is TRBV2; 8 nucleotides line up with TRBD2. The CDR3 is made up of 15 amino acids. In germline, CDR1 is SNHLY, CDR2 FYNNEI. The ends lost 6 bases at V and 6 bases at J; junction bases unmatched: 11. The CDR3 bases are TGTGCCAGCAGCGTACTAGCGGTGGGAGGTGATACGCAGTATTTT. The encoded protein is CASSVLAVGGDTQYF.

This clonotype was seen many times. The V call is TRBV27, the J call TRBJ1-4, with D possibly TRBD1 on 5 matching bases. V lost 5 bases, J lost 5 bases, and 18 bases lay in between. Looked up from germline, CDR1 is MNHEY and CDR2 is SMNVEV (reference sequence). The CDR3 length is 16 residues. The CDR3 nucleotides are TGTGCCAGCAGTACCGAACCGGGACGACTAAATGAAAAACTGTTTTTT. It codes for CASSTEPGRLNEKLFF.

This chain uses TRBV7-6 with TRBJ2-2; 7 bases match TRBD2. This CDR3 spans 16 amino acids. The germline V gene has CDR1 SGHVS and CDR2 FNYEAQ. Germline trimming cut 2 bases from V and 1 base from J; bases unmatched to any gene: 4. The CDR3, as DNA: TGTGCCAGCAGCTTACGGCTAGCGGAGAACACCGGGGAGCTGTTTTTT. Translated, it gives CASSLRLAENTGELFF. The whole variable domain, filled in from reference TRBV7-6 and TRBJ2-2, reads GAGVSQSPRYKVTKRGQDVALRCDPISGHVSLYWYRQALGQGPEFLTYFNYEAQQDKSGLPNDRFSAERPEGSISTLTIQRTEQRDSAMYRCASSLRLAENTGELFFGEGSRLTVL.

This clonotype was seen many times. CDR3 residues: CASSKQGENTEAFF. The CDR3 nucleotides read TGTGCCAGCAGCAAACAGGGGGAGAACACTGAAGCTTTCTTT. This chain links TRBV2 with TRBJ1-1, with 8 bases matching TRBD1. Germline CDR1 reads SNHLY; CDR2 reads FYNNEI. The CDR3 spans 14 residues. With V trimmed by 6 bases and J by 1 base, 4 bases remained unmatched.

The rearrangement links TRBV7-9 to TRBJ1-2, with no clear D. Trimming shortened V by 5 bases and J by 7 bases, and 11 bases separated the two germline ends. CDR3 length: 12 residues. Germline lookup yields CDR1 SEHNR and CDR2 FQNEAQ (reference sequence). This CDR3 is CASSLAERGYTF. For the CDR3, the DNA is TGTGCCAGCAGCCTTGCGGAACGTGGCTACACCTTC.

CDR3 nucleotides: TGTGCCAGCAGCTTAGGGGGTCAGGGGGCCTCCGGGGAGCTGTTTTTT. Its translation: CASSLGGQGASGELFF. This chain uses TRBV7-2 with TRBJ2-2; 8 nucleotides agree with TRBD1. CDR1 is SGHTA, CDR2 FQGNSA, per germline. The CDR3 spans 16 residues. The V and J ends lost 1 base and 6 bases, in that order; junction bases with no gene match: 7.

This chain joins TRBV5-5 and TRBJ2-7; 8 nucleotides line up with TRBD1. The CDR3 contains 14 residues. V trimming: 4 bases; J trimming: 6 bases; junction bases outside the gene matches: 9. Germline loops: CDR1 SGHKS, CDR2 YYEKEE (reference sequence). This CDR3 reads CASSTWTGSFEQYF. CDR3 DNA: TGTGCCAGCAGCACCTGGACAGGGAGTTTCGAGCAGTACTTC.

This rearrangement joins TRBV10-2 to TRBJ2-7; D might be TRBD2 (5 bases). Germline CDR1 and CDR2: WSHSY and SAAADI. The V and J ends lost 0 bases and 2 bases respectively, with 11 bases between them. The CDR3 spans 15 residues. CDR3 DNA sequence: TGCGCCAGCAGTGAGTCGAGGGCAGGCCCCTACGAGCAGTACTTC. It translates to CASSESRAGPYEQYF.

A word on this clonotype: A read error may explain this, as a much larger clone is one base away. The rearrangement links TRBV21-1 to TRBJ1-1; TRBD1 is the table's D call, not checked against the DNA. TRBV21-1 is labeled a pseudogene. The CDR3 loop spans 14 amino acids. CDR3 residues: CASIKDRVNTEAFF. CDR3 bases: TGTGCCAGCATCAAAGACAGGGTGAACACTGAAGCTTTCTTT.

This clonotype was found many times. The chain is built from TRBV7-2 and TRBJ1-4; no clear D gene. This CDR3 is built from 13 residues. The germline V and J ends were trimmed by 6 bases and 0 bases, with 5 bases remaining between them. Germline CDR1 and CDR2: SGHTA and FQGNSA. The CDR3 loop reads CASSPATNEKLFF. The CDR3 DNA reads TGTGCCAGCAGTCCAGCAACTAATGAAAAACTGTTTTTT.

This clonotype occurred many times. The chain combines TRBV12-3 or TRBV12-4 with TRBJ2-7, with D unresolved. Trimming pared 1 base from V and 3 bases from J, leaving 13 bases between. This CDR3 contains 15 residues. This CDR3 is CASSLGSGTYYEQYF. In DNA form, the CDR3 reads TGTGCCAGCAGTTTAGGGAGTGGCACGTACTACGAGCAGTACTTC.

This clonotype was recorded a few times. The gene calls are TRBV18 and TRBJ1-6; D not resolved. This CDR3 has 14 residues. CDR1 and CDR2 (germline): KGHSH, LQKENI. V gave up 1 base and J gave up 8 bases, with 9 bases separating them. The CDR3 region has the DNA TGTGCCAGCTCACCACAGGGATCGGATTCACCCCTCCACTTT. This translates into CASSPQGSDSPLHF.

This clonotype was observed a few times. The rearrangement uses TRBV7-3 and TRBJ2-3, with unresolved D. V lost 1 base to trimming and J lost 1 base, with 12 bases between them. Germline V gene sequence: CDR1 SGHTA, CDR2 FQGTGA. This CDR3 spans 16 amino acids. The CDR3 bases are TGTGCCAGCAGCTTAAGCCCCTCCCTCGGCACAGATACGCAGTATTTT. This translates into CASSLSPSLGTDTQYF.

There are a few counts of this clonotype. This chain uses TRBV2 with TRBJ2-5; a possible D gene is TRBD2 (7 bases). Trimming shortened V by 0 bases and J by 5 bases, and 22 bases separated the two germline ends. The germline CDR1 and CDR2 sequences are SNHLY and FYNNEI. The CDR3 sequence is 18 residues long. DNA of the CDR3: TGTGCCAGCAGTGAAGCGCATAGGGGGGGGCCCGACAGGGAGACCCAGTACTTC. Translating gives CASSEAHRGGPDRETQYF.